This T cell receptor beta chain came from a study of tumor-infiltrating lymphocytes in primary liver carcinoma. Production of TCR beta cDNA used around 460 ng total RNA together with a constant-region primer. Each TCR beta library was derived from three nested multiplex PCR rounds that employed slightly modified ARM-PCR. TCRdb fed the multiplex PCR reads into MiXCR, producing one record per CDR3 protein. The sample consists of under 200,000 distinct CDR3 sequences, around 85% of them appearing once. Turning to this clonotype: Its antigen is unknown.

Study-level points and caveats: A small share of top clones, only about 7.5-25%, was found in all five tumor regions. Compared with tumor region pairs, tumor-adjacent and tumor-blood pairs overlapped less.

Co-extracted RNA and DNA came from about 19-30 mg of unsorted bulk tissue. Each sampled tumor had five separate regions taken from it. Histology found more than 80% viable tumor cells per sample. The receptor's source is a man aged 40-49 years with primary liver carcinoma and hepatitis B virus infection. The specimen was tumor tissue from primary liver carcinoma.

CDR3 sequence: CSVDVGQGETQYF. CDR3 coding DNA: TGCAGCGTTGATGTCGGACAAGGAGAGACCCAGTACTTC. V is TRBV29-1 and J is TRBJ2-5; tentative D call: TRBD1 (5 bases). The CDR3 covers 13 residues. V lost 3 bases and J lost 4, with 12 bases in between. Germline CDR1 SQVTM, CDR2 ANQGSEA.